This TCR beta chain was identified in a study of T cell responses to AZD1222 COVID-19 vaccine. Study observations and caveats: Unmutated variant regions reportedly attract nearly half of all spike-specific TCRs. Most donors were white British and more were female, and clonal diversity was possibly underestimated. Only a handful of people who got AZD1222 tested seropositive at baseline.

Trimming shortened V by 5 bases and J by 2 bases, and 18 bases separated the two germline ends. The CDR3 covers 16 residues. Germline V gene lookup returns CDR1 SGHTA and CDR2 FQGNSA. Using immunoSEQ multiplex PCR, the repertoire was profiled, and TCRdb retains in-frame clones only, with some absent. In the table there are roughly 160,000 clones, 90% to 95% of which are singletons. This clone was observed a few times. Its antigen is undetermined. The material sequenced was peripheral blood, taken on day 0 of MenACWY control vaccination. The sequence derives from an adult in good health. The chain carries TRBV7-2 and TRBJ1-2; TRBD1 might be the D (6 bases). This chain's CDR3 is CASSLRAGTPNYGYTF. CDR3 nucleotides: TGTGCCAGCAGCCTCAGAGCCGGGACACCCAACTATGGCTACACCTTC.